A selection of T cell receptor beta chains follows, all from one sample in a study of PD-1 blockade in classical Hodgkin lymphoma. Sequencing was performed with immunoSEQ multiplex PCR; in TCRdb, only in-frame clones are kept and a portion is missing. The sample records about 23,000 clones, around 82% being singletons. The source was peripheral blood mononuclear cells (PBMCs), collected before the second cycle of nivolumab. These receptors originate from a human donor with classical Hodgkin lymphoma. Each CDR3 is given with its conserved first and last residue. Each record gives: CDR3 length, J gene, V gene, D gene, CDR3 DNA, CDR3 protein. The D gene is left open where the match is weak.

length: 13; J: TRBJ1-2; V: TRBV10-3; D: .; DNA: TGTGCCATCAGTGAGCGACAGGACAGCTTCTACACCTTC; CDR3: CAISERQDSFYTF
length: 17; J: TRBJ2-1; V: TRBV25-1; D: .; DNA: TGTGCCAGCAGTGCACGTCCGGGACTCATCGGGTGGGATGAGCAGTTCTTC; CDR3: CASSARPGLIGWDEQFF
length: 12; J: TRBJ1-1; V: TRBV6-1; D: .; DNA: TGTGCCAGTTCGACGGGGAACACTGAAGCTTTCTTT; CDR3: CASSTGNTEAFF
length: 14; J: TRBJ2-2; V: TRBV5-4; D: .; DNA: TGTGCCAGCAGCGACAGGGAGGGCACCGGGGAGCTGTTTTTT; CDR3: CASSDREGTGELFF
length: 16; J: TRBJ2-7; V: TRBV10-2; D: .; DNA: TGCGCCAGCAGTGAGTCGGGGGGAGGCCCCATGGGGGAGCAGTACTTC; CDR3: CASSESGGGPMGEQYF
length: 13; J: TRBJ2-7; V: TRBV7-2; D: .; DNA: TGTGCCAGCAGCTTATACGCGGGGGCCGAGCAGTACTTC; CDR3: CASSLYAGAEQYF
length: 13; J: TRBJ1-1; V: TRBV29-1; D: .; DNA: TGCAGCGGGGAAAGGACAGCGAACACTGAAGCTTTCTTT; CDR3: CSGERTANTEAFF
length: 13; J: TRBJ2-1; V: TRBV19; D: .; DNA: TGTGCCAGTAGCCGGACATGGGACAATGAGCAGTTCTTC; CDR3: CASSRTWDNEQFF
length: 16; J: TRBJ2-1; V: TRBV7-8; D: TRBD2; DNA: TGTGCCAGCACCCTTAGCGGGACGAGTTACTACAATGAGCAGTTCTTC; CDR3: CASTLSGTSYYNEQFF
length: 14; J: TRBJ2-7; V: TRBV5-1; D: .; DNA: TGCGCCAGCAGCTTGGGCGCAGGGTCCTACGAGCAGTACTTC; CDR3: CASSLGAGSYEQYF
length: 11; J: TRBJ2-7; V: TRBV5-4; D: TRBD1; DNA: TGTGCCACCGGGACAGACTACGAGCAGTACTTC; CDR3: CATGTDYEQYF
length: 14; J: TRBJ2-7; V: TRBV27; D: .; DNA: TGTGCCAGCAGTTTATGGGGCACTATAGACGAGCAGTACTTC; CDR3: CASSLWGTIDEQYF